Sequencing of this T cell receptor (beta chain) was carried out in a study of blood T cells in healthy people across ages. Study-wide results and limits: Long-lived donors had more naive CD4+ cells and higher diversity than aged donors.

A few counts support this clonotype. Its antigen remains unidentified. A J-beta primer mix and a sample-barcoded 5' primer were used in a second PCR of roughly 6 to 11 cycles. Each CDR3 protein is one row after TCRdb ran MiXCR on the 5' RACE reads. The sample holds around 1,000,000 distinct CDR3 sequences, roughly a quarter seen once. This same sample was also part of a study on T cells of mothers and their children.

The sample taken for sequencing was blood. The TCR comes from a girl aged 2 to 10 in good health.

Here the CDR3 reads CSARALLTSNNEQFF. In DNA, the CDR3 is TGCAGTGCTAGAGCCCTCTTGACTAGCAACAATGAGCAGTTCTTC. The genes are TRBV20-1 and TRBJ2-1; 7 bases line up with TRBD2. Germline CDR1 is DFQATT and CDR2 is SNEGSKA (reference sequence). The CDR3 totals 15 residues. Trimming at V came to 1 base and at J to 5 bases, leaving 8 bases not matched to a gene.